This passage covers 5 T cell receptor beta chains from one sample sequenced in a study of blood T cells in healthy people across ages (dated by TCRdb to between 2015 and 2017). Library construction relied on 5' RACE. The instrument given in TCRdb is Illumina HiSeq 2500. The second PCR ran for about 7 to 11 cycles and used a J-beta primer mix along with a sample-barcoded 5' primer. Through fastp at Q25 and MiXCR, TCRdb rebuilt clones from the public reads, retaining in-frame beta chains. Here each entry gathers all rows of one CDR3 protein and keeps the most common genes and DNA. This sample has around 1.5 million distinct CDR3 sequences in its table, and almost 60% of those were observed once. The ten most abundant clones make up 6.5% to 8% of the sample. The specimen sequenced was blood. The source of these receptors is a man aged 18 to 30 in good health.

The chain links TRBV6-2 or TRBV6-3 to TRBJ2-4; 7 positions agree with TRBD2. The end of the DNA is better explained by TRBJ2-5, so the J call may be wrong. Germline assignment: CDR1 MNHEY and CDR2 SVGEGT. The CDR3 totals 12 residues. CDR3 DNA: TGTGCCAGCAGGCCCACGGGGGGGACCCAGTACTTC. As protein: CASRPTGGTQYF.

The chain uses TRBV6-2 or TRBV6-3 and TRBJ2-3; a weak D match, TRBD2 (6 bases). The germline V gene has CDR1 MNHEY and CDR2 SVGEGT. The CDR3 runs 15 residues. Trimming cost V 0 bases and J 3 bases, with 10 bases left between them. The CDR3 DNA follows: TGTGCCAGCAGTTACTCGGGACTCCTGACAGATACGCAGTATTTT. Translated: CASSYSGLLTDTQYF.

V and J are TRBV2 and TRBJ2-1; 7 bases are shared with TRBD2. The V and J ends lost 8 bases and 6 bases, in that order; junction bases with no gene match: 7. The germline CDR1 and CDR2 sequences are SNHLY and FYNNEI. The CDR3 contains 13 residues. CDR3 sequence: CASVAGAINEQFF. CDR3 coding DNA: TGTGCCAGCGTTGCGGGAGCGATCAATGAGCAGTTCTTC.

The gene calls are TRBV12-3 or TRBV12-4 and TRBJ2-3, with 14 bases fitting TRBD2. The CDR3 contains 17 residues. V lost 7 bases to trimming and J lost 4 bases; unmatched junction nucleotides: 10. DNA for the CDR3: TGTGCCAGCACCCGACCGGGACTAGCGGGAGCATCAGATACGCAGTATTTT. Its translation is CASTRPGLAGASDTQYF.

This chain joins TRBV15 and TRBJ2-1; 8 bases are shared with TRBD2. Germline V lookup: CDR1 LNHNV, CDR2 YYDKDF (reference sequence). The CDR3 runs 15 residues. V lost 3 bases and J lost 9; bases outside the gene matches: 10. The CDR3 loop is CATSSTGTRSVEQFF. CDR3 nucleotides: TGTGCCACCAGCAGTACCGGGACTAGATCGGTTGAGCAGTTCTTC.